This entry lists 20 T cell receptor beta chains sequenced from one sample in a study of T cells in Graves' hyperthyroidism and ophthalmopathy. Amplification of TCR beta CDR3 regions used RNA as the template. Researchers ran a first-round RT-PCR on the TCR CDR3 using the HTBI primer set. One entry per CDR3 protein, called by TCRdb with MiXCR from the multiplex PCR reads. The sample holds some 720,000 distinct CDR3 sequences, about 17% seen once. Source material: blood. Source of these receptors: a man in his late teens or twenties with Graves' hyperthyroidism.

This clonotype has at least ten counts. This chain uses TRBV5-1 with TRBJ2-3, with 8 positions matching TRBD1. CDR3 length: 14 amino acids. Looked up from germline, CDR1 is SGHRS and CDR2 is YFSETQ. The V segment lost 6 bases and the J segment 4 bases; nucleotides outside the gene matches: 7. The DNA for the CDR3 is TGCGCCAGCACCTGGACAGGGCTACCAGATACGCAGTATTTT. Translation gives CASTWTGLPDTQYF.

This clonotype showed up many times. The DNA for the CDR3 is TGTGCCAGTAGCCGGACAGGGAGACAAGAGACCCAGTACTTC. Encoded protein: CASSRTGRQETQYF. The genes are TRBV19 and TRBJ2-5; 8 bases map to TRBD1. Germline CDR1 LNHDA, CDR2 SQIVND (reference sequence). Trimming took 6 bases from V and 2 from J; bases not matched to a gene: 5. The CDR3 extends over 14 amino acids.

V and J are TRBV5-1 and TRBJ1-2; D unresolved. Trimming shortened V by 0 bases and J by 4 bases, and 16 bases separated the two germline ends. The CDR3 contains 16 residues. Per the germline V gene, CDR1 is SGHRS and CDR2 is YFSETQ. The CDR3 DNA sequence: TGCGCCAGCAGCTTGGCCGCTGTGCCGAACCTCTATGGCTACACCTTC. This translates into CASSLAAVPNLYGYTF.

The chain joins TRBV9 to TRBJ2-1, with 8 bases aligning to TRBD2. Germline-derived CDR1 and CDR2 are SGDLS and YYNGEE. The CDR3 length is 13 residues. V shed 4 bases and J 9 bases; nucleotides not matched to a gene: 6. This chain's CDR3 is CASSSGLVSEQFF. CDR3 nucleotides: TGTGCCAGCAGCTCGGGACTAGTAAGTGAGCAGTTCTTC.

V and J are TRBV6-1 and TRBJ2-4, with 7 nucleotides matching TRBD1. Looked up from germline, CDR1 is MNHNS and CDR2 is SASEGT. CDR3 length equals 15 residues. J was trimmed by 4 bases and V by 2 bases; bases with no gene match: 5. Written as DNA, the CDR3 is TGTGCCAGCAGTGAAACAGGGGTCTGGAAAAACATTCAGTACTTC. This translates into CASSETGVWKNIQYF.

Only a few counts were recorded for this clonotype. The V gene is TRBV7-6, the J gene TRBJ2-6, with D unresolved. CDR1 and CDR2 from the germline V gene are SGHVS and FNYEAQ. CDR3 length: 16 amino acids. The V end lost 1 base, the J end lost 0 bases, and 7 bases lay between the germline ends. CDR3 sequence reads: CASSLEPRSGANVLTF. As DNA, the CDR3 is TGTGCCAGCAGCTTAGAGCCTCGCTCTGGGGCCAACGTCCTGACTTTC.

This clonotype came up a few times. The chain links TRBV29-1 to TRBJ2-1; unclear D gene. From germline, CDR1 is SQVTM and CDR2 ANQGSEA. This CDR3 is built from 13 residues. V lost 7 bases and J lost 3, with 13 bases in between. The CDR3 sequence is CSATIDRYNEQFF. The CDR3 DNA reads TGCAGCGCTACTATCGACCGCTACAATGAGCAGTTCTTC.

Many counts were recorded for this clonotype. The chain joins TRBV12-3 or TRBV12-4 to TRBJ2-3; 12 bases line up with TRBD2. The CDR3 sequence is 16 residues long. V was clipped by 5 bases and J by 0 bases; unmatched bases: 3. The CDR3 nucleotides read TGTGCCAGCAGTACCGGGACTAGCGGGAGCACAGATACGCAGTATTTT. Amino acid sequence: CASSTGTSGSTDTQYF.

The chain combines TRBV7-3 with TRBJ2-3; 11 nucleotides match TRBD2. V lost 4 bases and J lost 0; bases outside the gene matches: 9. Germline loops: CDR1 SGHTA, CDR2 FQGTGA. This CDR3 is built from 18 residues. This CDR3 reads CASSSFGIAGGSTDTQYF. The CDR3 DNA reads TGTGCCAGCAGCTCTTTTGGAATAGCGGGAGGGAGCACAGATACGCAGTATTTT.

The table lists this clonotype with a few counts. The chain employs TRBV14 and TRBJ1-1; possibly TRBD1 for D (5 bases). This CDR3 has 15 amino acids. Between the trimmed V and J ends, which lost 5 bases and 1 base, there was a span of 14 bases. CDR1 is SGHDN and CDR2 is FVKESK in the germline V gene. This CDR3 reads CASSETDNTNTEAFF. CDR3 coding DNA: TGTGCCAGCAGCGAGACAGACAATACGAACACTGAAGCTTTCTTT.

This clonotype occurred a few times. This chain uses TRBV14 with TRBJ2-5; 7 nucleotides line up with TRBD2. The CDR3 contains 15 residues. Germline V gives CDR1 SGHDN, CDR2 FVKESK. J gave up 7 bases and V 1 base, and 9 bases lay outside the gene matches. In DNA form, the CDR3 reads TGTGCCAGCAGCCAAGTCGTGGGAGGGGTCGGGACCCAGTACTTC. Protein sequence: CASSQVVGGVGTQYF. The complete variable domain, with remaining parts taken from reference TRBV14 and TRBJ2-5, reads EAGVTQFPSHSVIEKGQTVTLRCDPISGHDNLYWYRRVMGKEIKFLLHFVKESKQDESGMPNNRFLAERTGGTYSTLKVQPAELEDSGVYFCASSQVVGGVGTQYFGPGTRLLVL.

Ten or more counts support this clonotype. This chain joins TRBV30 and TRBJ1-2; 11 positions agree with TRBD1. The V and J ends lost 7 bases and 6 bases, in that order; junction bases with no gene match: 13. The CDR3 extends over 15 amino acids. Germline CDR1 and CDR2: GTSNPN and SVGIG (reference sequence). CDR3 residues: CASGTGGAVPHGYTF. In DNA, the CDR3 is TGTGCCTCCGGGACAGGGGGAGCCGTGCCCCATGGCTACACCTTC.

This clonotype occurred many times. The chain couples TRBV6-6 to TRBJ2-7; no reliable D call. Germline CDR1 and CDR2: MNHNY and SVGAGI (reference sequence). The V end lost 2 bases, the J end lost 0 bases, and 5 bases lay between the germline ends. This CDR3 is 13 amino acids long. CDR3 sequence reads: CASSYVPSYEQYF. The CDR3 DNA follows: TGTGCCAGCAGTTACGTGCCCTCCTACGAGCAGTACTTC.

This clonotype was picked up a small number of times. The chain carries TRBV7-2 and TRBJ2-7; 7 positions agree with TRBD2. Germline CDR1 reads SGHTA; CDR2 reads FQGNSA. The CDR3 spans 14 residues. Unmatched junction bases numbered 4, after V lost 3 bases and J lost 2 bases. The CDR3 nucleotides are TGTGCCAGCAGCTTCACCGGGACTACCTACGAGCAGTACTTC. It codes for CASSFTGTTYEQYF.

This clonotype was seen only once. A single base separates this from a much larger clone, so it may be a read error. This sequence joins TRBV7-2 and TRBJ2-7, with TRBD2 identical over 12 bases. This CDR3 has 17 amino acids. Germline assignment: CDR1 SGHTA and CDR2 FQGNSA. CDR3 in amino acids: CVSSLATSGSFPYEQYF. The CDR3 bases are TGTGTCAGCAGCCTAGCGACTAGCGGGAGCTTCCCCTACGAGCAGTACTTC.

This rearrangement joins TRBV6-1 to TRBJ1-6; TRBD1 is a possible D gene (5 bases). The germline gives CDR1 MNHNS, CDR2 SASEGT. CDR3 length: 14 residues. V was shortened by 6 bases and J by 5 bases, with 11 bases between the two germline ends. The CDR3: CASRGGLDNSPLHF. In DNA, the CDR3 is TGTGCCAGCAGGGGGGGGTTAGATAATTCACCCCTCCACTTT.

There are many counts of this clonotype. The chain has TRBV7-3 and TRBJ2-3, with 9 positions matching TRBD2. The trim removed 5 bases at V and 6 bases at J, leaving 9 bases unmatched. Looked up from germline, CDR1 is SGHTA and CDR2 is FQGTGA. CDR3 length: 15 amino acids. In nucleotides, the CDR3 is TGTGCCAGCAGCCAGAGTAGCGGGAGTAAGGATACGCAGTATTTT. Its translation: CASSQSSGSKDTQYF.

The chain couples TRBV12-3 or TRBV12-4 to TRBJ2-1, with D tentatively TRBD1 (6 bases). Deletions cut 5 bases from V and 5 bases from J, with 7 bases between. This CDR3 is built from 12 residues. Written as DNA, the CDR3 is TGTGCCAGCAGTCGGACAGACAATGAGCAGTTCTTC. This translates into CASSRTDNEQFF.

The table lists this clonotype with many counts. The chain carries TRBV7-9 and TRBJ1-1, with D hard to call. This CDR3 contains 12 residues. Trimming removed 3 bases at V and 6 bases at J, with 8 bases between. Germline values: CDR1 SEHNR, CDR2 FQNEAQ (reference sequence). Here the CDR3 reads CASSFGQAEAFF. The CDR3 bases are TGTGCCAGCAGCTTTGGGCAGGCTGAAGCTTTCTTT.

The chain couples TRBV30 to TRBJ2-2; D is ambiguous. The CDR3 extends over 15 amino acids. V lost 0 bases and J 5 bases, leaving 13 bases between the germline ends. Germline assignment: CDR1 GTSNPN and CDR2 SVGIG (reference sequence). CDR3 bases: TGTGCCTGGAGTGTAGGTGGGGTGAGGACCGGGGAGCTGTTTTTT. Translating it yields CAWSVGGVRTGELFF.